This T cell receptor (beta chain) comes out of a study of blood T cell repertoires in COVID-19. Study-level background: COVID-19 samples, acute and convalescent, were from the United States, Italy and Spain. T cells, B-cell-depleted T cells, or PBMCs provided the cDNA or gDNA that served as material.

In the authors' workflow: Estimation of nucleated cell counts was performed using reference gene primer amplification. Data came from immunoSEQ multiplex PCR; TCRdb stores just in-frame clones and leaves some out. V, J and clone size were drawn from that table, and D and trimming were deduced from the DNA. Altogether 65,000 to 75,000 clones are present, 70% to 80% being singletons, with the ten largest covering 9.5% to 15%. The CDR3 length is 13 residues. Germline loops: CDR1 MNHEY, CDR2 SVGAGI. Trimming removed 2 bases from V and 3 bases from J; junction bases left unmatched: 0. This TCR derives from a human donor in a cohort sampled during active COVID-19. The rearrangement links TRBV6-5 to TRBJ2-7, with 8 bases that match TRBD1. The sequencing sample was made of peripheral blood. For the CDR3, the DNA is TGTGCCAGCAGTTACGACAGGGGCTACGAGCAGTACTTC. This encodes CASSYDRGYEQYF.